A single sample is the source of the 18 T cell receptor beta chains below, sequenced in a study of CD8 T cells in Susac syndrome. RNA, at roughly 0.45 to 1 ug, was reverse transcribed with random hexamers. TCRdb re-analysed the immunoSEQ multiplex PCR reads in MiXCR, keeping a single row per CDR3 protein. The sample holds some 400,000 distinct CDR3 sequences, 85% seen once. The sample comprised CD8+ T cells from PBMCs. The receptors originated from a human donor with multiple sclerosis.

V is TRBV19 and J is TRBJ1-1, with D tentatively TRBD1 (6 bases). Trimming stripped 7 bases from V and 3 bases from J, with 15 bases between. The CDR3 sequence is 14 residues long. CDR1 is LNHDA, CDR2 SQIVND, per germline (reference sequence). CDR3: CASKVGGGDTEAFF. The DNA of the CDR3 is TGTGCCAGTAAAGTAGGGGGAGGGGACACTGAAGCTTTCTTT.

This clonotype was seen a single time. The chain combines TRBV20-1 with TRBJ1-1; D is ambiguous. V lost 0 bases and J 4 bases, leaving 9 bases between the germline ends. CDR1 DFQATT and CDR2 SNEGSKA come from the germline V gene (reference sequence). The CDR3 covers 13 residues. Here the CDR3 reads CSAREEIVTEAFF. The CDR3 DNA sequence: TGCAGTGCTAGAGAAGAGATAGTCACTGAAGCTTTCTTT.

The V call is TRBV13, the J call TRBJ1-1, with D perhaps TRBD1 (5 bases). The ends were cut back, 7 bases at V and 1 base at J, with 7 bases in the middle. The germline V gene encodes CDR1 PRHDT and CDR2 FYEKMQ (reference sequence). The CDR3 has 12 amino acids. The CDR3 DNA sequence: TGTGCCAGCACCCAGGGGAACACTGAAGCTTTCTTT. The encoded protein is CASTQGNTEAFF.

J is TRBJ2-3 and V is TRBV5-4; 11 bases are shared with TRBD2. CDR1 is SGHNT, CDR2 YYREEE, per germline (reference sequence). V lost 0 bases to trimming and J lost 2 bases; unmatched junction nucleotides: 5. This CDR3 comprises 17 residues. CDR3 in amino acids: CASSLDVAGGTTDTQYF. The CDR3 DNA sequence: TGTGCCAGCAGCTTGGACGTAGCGGGGGGGACCACAGATACGCAGTATTTT. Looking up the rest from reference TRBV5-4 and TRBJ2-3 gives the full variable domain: ETGVTQSPTHLIKTRGQQVTLRCSSQSGHNTVSWYQQALGQGPQFIFQYYREEENGRGNFPPRFSGLQFPNYSSELNVNALELDDSALYLCASSLDVAGGTTDTQYFGPGTRLTVL.

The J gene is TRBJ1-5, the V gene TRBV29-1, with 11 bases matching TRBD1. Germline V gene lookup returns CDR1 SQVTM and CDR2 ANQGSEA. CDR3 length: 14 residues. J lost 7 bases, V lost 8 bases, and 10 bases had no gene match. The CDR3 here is CSTWTGGAGQPQHF. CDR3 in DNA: TGCAGCACTTGGACAGGGGGCGCTGGGCAGCCCCAGCATTTT.

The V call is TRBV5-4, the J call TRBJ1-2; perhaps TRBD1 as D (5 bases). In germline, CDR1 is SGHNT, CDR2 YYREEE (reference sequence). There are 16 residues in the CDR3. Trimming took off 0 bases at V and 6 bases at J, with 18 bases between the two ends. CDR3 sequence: CASSLAVLGPADGYTF. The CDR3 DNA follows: TGTGCCAGCAGCTTGGCCGTGTTGGGACCGGCGGATGGCTACACCTTC.

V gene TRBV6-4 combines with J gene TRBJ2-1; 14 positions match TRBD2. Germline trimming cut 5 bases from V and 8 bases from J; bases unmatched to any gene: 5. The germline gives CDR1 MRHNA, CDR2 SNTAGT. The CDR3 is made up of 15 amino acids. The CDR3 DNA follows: TGTGCCAGCAGTAACGGGACTAGCGGGAGTGATGAGCAGTTCTTC. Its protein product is CASSNGTSGSDEQFF.

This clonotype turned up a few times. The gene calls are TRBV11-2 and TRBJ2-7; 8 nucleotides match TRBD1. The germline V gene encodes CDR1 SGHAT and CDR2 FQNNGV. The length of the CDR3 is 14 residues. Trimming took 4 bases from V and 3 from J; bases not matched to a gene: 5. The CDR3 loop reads CASSSDRVGYEQYF. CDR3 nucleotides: TGTGCCAGCAGCTCGGACAGGGTGGGCTACGAGCAGTACTTC. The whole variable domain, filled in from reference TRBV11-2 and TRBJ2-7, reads EAGVAQSPRYKIIEKRQSVAFWCNPISGHATLYWYQQILGQGPKLLIQFQNNGVVDDSQLPKDRFSAERLKGVDSTLKIQPAKLEDSAVYLCASSSDRVGYEQYFGPGTRLTVT.

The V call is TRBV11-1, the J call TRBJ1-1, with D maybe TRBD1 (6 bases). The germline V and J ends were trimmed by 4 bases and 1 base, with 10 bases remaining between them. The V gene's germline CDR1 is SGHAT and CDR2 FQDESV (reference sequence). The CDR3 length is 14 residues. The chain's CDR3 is CASSSRQENTEAFF. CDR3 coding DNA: TGTGCCAGCAGCTCTAGACAGGAGAACACTGAAGCTTTCTTT.

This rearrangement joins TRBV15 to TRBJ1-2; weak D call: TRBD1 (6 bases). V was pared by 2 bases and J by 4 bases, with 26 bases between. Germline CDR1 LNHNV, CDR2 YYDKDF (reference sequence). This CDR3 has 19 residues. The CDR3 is CATSRSGNLQGLRTYGYTF. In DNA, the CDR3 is TGTGCCACCAGCAGATCCGGGAACCTACAGGGTTTGAGGACCTATGGCTACACCTTC.

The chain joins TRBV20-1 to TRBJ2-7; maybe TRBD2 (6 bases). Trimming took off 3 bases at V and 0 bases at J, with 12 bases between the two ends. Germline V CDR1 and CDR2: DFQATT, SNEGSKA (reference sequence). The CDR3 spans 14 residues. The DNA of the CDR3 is TGCAGTGCTAGTGAGGACTACAACTCCTACGAGCAGTACTTC. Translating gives CSASEDYNSYEQYF.

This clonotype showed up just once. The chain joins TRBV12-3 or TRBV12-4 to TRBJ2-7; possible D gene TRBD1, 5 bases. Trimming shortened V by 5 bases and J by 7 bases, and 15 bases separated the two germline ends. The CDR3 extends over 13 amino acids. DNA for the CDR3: TGTGCCAGCAGTCTAGAAGCAGGGAATGAGCAGTACTTC. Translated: CASSLEAGNEQYF.

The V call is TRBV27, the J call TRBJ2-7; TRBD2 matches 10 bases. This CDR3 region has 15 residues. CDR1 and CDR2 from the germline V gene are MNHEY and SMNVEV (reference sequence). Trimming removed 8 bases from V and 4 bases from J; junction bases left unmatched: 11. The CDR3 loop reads CASCLSASGGYEQYF. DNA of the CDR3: TGTGCCAGCTGCCTCTCGGCTAGCGGGGGTTACGAGCAGTACTTC.

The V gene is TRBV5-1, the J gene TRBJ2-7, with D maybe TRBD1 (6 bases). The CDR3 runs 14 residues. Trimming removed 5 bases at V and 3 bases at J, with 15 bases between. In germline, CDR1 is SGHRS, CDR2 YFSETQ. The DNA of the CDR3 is TGCGCCAGCAGGGTCAGGGGTGAGTTCTACGAGCAGTACTTC. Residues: CASRVRGEFYEQYF.

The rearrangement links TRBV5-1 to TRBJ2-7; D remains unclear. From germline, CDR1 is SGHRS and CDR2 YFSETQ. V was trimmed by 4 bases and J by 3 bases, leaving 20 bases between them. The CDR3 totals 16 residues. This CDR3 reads CASSPRRAMGDYEQYF. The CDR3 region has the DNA TGCGCCAGCAGCCCGCGACGCGCTATGGGCGACTACGAGCAGTACTTC.

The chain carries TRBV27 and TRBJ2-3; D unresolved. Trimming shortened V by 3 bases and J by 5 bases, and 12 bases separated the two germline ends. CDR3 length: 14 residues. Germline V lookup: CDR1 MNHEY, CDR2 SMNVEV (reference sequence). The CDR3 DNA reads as TGTGCCAGCAGTTTGGCAGGCTCGGGAGATACGCAGTATTTT. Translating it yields CASSLAGSGDTQYF.

The chain's CDR3 is CAWSVGGASYNEQFF. DNA for the CDR3: TGTGCCTGGAGTGTGGGCGGTGCCTCCTACAATGAGCAGTTCTTC. V and J are TRBV30 and TRBJ2-1; D gene uncertain. Per germline, CDR1 GTSNPN and CDR2 SVGIG (reference sequence). Trimming removed 0 bases at V and 0 bases at J, with 9 bases between. CDR3 length: 15 residues. Full variable domain (missing parts from reference TRBV30 and TRBJ2-1): SQTIHQWPATLVQPVGSPLSLECTVEGTSNPNLYWYRQAAGRGLQLLFYSVGIGQISSEVPQNLSASRPQDRQFILSSKKLLLSDSGFYLCAWSVGGASYNEQFFGPGTRLTVL.

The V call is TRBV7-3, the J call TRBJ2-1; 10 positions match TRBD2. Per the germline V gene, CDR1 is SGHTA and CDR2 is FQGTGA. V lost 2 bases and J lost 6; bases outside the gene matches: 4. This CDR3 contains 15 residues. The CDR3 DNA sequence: TGTGCCAGCAGCTTATCGTCTAGCGGGAGCAATGAGCAGTTCTTC. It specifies CASSLSSSGSNEQFF.